A selection of T cell receptor beta chains follows, all from one sample in a study of T cells in Graves' hyperthyroidism and ophthalmopathy. TCRdb ran MiXCR on the multiplex PCR reads and lists one entry per CDR3 protein. This sample has about 480,000 distinct CDR3 sequences; 13% to 15% occur once, and the top ten carry 15% to 20%. Sequencing was done on a sample of blood. These receptors all come from a woman in her late teens or twenties with Graves' hyperthyroidism. Both conserved end residues are part of each CDR3. D genes are given only for firm matches. Clone size is not always given. Where it is, it says once, few, many or a class for expanded clones.

>TRBV12-3/TRBV12-4|NA|many|TRBJ1-3
CASSFSLRNTIYF
TGTGCCAGCAGTTTTTCGTTGAGAAACACCATATATTTT
>TRBV4-2|NA|NA|TRBJ2-2
CASTQGVGTGELFF
TGTGCCAGCACCCAGGGAGTAGGCACCGGGGAGCTGTTTTTT
>TRBV30|NA|many|TRBJ1-1
CAWRGTDLNTEAFF
TGTGCCTGGAGGGGGACCGACCTGAACACTGAAGCTTTCTTT
>TRBV19|TRBD2|few|TRBJ2-7
CASSPLAGVTREQYF
TGTGCCAGTAGTCCACTAGCGGGAGTGACTCGGGAGCAGTACTTC
>TRBV7-3|NA|few|TRBJ2-3
CASSPRLGTDTQYF
TGTGCCAGCAGCCCCCGACTAGGCACAGATACGCAGTATTTT
>TRBV12-3/TRBV12-4|NA|many|TRBJ2-1
CASSLSWGNEQFF
TGTGCCAGCAGTTTAAGTTGGGGCAATGAGCAGTTCTTC
>TRBV24-1|TRBD1|NA|TRBJ2-7
CATSDTGTGSSYEQYF
TGTGCCACCAGTGATACCGGGACAGGGAGCTCCTACGAGCAGTACTTC
>TRBV19|NA|few|TRBJ1-3
CASSFNRDSSSGNTIYF
TGTGCCAGTAGCTTCAACCGGGACTCCAGCTCTGGAAACACCATATATTTT
>TRBV9|NA|few|TRBJ2-1
CASSQRGEQFF
TGTGCCAGCAGCCAACGGGGAGAGCAGTTCTTC
>TRBV5-5|TRBD1|few|TRBJ2-4
CASSPGTGGLENIQYF
TGTGCCAGCAGCCCGGGGACAGGGGGTCTCGAAAACATTCAGTACTTC
>TRBV15|NA|many|TRBJ2-1
CATSRPSPGPQGEQFF
TGTGCCACCAGCAGACCTTCTCCGGGACCACAAGGCGAGCAGTTCTTC
>TRBV14|NA|few|TRBJ2-1
CASRPNSRDNEQFF
TGTGCCAGCAGACCGAATAGCAGGGACAATGAGCAGTTCTTC
>TRBV12-3/TRBV12-4|TRBD2|NA|TRBJ2-1
CASSTGLGRNEQFF
TGTGCCAGCAGTACGGGACTAGGCCGCAATGAGCAGTTCTTC
>TRBV5-1|NA|NA|TRBJ1-1
CASSPQEGVTEAFF
TGCGCCAGCAGCCCCCAGGAGGGGGTAACTGAAGCTTTCTTT
>TRBV12-3/TRBV12-4|TRBD2|many|TRBJ2-1
CASTRVLAGASEQFF
TGTGCCAGCACCCGGGTCCTAGCGGGAGCAAGCGAGCAGTTCTTC
>TRBV9|TRBD1|few|TRBJ2-1
CASSGHRGNEQFF
TGTGCCAGCAGCGGACACAGGGGGAATGAGCAGTTCTTC
>TRBV5-6|NA|few|TRBJ2-7
CASSRDAGNYEQYF
TGTGCCAGCAGCCGGGATGCCGGAAACTACGAGCAGTACTTC
>TRBV24-1|TRBD1|NA|TRBJ2-1
CATSDRARNEQFF
TGTGCCACCTCGGACAGGGCAAGAAATGAGCAGTTCTTC
>TRBV14|TRBD2|NA|TRBJ2-2
CASSQGAGLAGFYTGELFF
TGTGCCAGCAGCCAAGGGGCAGGACTAGCGGGATTTTACACCGGGGAGCTGTTTTTT
>TRBV5-5|NA|few|TRBJ1-1
CASSKGIRNTEAFF
TGTGCCAGCAGCAAGGGGATTAGGAACACTGAAGCTTTCTTT
>TRBV4-1|TRBD1|few|TRBJ2-5
CASSEGTEETQYF
TGCGCCAGCAGCGAGGGGACAGAAGAGACCCAGTACTTC
>TRBV19|TRBD1|NA|TRBJ1-2
CASSIWDREDYGYTF
TGTGCCAGTAGTATTTGGGACAGGGAGGACTATGGCTACACCTTC
>TRBV6-1|NA|few|TRBJ2-7
CASSALPGLGYEQYF
TGTGCCAGCAGTGCCCTCCCTGGGTTGGGCTACGAGCAGTACTTC
>TRBV19|NA|few|TRBJ2-1
CASSIDRQETFNEQFF
TGTGCCAGTAGTATAGATCGGCAGGAAACGTTCAATGAGCAGTTCTTC
>TRBV20-1|NA|few|TRBJ1-2
CSAHGDGYTF
TGCAGTGCACATGGGGATGGCTACACCTTC
>TRBV3-1|TRBD2|NA|TRBJ2-7
CASSPWTSQEQYF
TGTGCCAGCAGCCCGTGGACTAGCCAAGAGCAGTACTTC
>TRBV12-3/TRBV12-4|NA|many|TRBJ1-4
CASSPPGVLSNEKLFF
TGTGCCAGCAGTCCCCCGGGGGTGCTTAGTAATGAAAAACTGTTTTTT
>TRBV5-1|NA|NA|TRBJ1-1
CASSLDRADTEAFF
TGCGCCAGCAGCTTGGACAGGGCAGACACTGAAGCTTTCTTT
>TRBV19|TRBD2|NA|TRBJ2-6
CASRSGGGGTGANVLTF
TGTGCCAGTAGATCGGGGGGCGGGGGGACTGGGGCCAACGTCCTGACTTTC
>TRBV19|NA|NA|TRBJ1-5
CASSIRWRPENSNQPQHF
TGTGCCAGTAGTATTCGGTGGAGGCCAGAAAATAGCAATCAGCCCCAGCATTTT
>TRBV6-4|NA|many|TRBJ2-2
CASSPSGLNTGELFF
TGTGCCAGCAGTCCCAGCGGGTTGAACACCGGGGAGCTGTTTTTT
>TRBV30|TRBD1|NA|TRBJ2-7
CAWRLGTALDEQYF
TGTGCCTGGAGGCTCGGGACAGCTTTGGACGAGCAGTACTTC
>TRBV25-1|TRBD2|few|TRBJ2-1
CASSEVGRGNEQFF
TGTGCCAGCAGTGAAGTGGGGAGGGGCAATGAGCAGTTCTTC
>TRBV25-1|NA|NA|TRBJ2-1
CASSESVVEQFF
TGTGCCAGCAGTGAATCGGTAGTTGAGCAGTTCTTC
>TRBV12-3/TRBV12-4|NA|NA|TRBJ1-2
CASSPRGAGEGYTF
TGTGCCAGCAGTCCCCGGGGAGCAGGGGAAGGCTACACCTTC
>TRBV30|TRBD2|many|TRBJ2-1
CAWTRGLAGYNEQFF
TGTGCCTGGACTCGAGGACTAGCGGGGTACAATGAGCAGTTCTTC
>TRBV4-1|NA|once|TRBJ1-2
CASSQGTADYGYTF
TGCGCCAGCAGCCAAGGGACGGCAGATTATGGCTACACCTTC
>TRBV11-3|NA|many|TRBJ1-2
CASSREQFPDYGYTF
TGTGCCAGCAGCCGAGAACAGTTTCCCGACTATGGCTACACCTTC
>TRBV3-1|NA|few|TRBJ2-7
CASSSRTVTYEQYF
TGTGCCAGCAGCTCTAGGACAGTTACCTACGAGCAGTACTTC
>TRBV19|NA|few|TRBJ1-1
CASRGTGIRVDEAFF
TGTGCCAGTAGGGGAACAGGGATTCGTGTTGATGAAGCTTTCTTT
>TRBV2|NA|many|TRBJ1-2
CASSEGQANYGYTF
TGTGCCAGCAGTGAGGGGCAGGCTAACTATGGCTACACCTTC
>TRBV7-9|TRBD2|NA|TRBJ2-5
CASSPGLAVPGETQYF
TGTGCCAGCAGCCCGGGACTAGCCGTGCCCGGGGAGACCCAGTACTTC
>TRBV24-1|TRBD1|many|TRBJ2-2
CATSDKQGAAGELFF
TGTGCCACCAGTGATAAACAGGGGGCAGCCGGGGAGCTGTTTTTT
>TRBV7-2|TRBD2|NA|TRBJ2-1
CASSLAGLVSGEQFF
TGTGCCAGCAGCTTGGCGGGACTAGTAAGCGGAGAGCAGTTCTTC
>TRBV27|TRBD2|many|TRBJ2-2
CASSSPLLAGEHGELFF
TGTGCCAGCAGTTCCCCCCTACTAGCGGGAGAGCACGGGGAGCTGTTTTTT
>TRBV5-5|NA|many|TRBJ2-3
CASSLGGHSADTQYF
TGTGCCAGCAGCTTGGGGGGCCACTCGGCAGATACGCAGTATTTT
>TRBV20-1|NA|few|TRBJ2-3
CGGQGTSATTDTQYF
TGCGGGGGCCAGGGGACAAGCGCAACCACAGATACGCAGTATTTT
>TRBV4-2|TRBD2|many|TRBJ2-5
CASSQAILAEGQETQYF
TGTGCCAGCAGCCAAGCGATTCTAGCGGAGGGGCAAGAGACCCAGTACTTC
>TRBV12-5|NA|many|TRBJ2-3
CASGLGQRTDTQYF
TGTGCTAGTGGCTTAGGACAGCGCACAGATACGCAGTATTTT
>TRBV5-1|NA|few|TRBJ1-1
CASSYGRTANTEAFF
TGCGCCAGCAGCTACGGACGGACGGCGAACACTGAAGCTTTCTTT
>TRBV5-1|NA|few|TRBJ2-7
CASSLASGAVRIYEQYF
TGCGCCAGCAGCTTGGCCTCGGGGGCGGTCCGTATCTACGAGCAGTACTTC
>TRBV7-9|TRBD1|NA|TRBJ1-6
CASSLGGTAFLIHF
TGTGCCAGCAGCTTAGGAGGGACAGCCTTCCTTATCCACTTT
>TRBV2|NA|many|TRBJ2-2
CASSPRGGANTGELFF
TGTGCCAGCAGCCCCCGCGGGGGCGCGAACACCGGGGAGCTGTTTTTT
>TRBV6-1|TRBD1|few|TRBJ1-5
CASRLPGGGQPQHF
TGTGCCAGCAGGCTCCCAGGGGGCGGTCAGCCCCAGCATTTT
>TRBV12-5|NA|NA|TRBJ1-1
CASGLVGGNTEAFF
TGTGCTAGTGGTTTGGTAGGAGGGAACACTGAAGCTTTCTTT